These 5 T cell receptor beta chains came from one sample sequenced in a study of OX40 agonist ivuxolimab in advanced cancers. Profiling relied on immunoSEQ multiplex PCR, and the TCRdb table lists in-frame clones only, not all of them. The sample has around 72,000 clones, approximately 90% seen once. The input for sequencing was CD4+ or CD8+ T cells sorted from blood, taken in a trial of the OX40 agonist ivuxolimab. The receptors derive from an adult with an advanced solid tumor such as melanoma, head and neck, liver or kidney cancer.

This chain links TRBV18 with TRBJ1-2, with TRBD1 as a possible D gene (5 bases). This CDR3 region has 13 residues. With 1 base removed from V and 2 bases from J, the gap between germline ends came to 5 bases. Per the germline V gene, CDR1 is KGHSH and CDR2 is LQKENI. Here the CDR3 reads CASSPQGNYGYTF. For the CDR3, the DNA is TGTGCCAGCTCACCACAGGGGAACTATGGCTACACCTTC.

This chain connects TRBV11-3 to TRBJ2-1; 16 bases map to TRBD2. CDR1 is SGHNT, CDR2 YENEEA, per germline. V was clipped by 4 bases and J by 10 bases; unmatched bases: 7. This CDR3 spans 16 amino acids. CDR3 nucleotide sequence: TGTGCCAGCAGCTGGGATGGGACTAGCGGGAGGGAAGAGCAGTTCTTC. It codes for CASSWDGTSGREEQFF.

The DNA for the CDR3 is TGTGCCAGCAGCTTACGGCCAGGGGGCGCGTACAATGAGCAGTTCTTC. This translates into CASSLRPGGAYNEQFF. This chain connects TRBV7-9 to TRBJ2-1; 8 positions agree with TRBD1. Germline values: CDR1 SEHNR, CDR2 FQNEAQ (reference sequence). This CDR3 contains 16 residues. J gave up 4 bases and V 2 bases, and 7 bases lay outside the gene matches.

About this clone itself: A read error may produce the germline difference seen at one junction end. The chain recombines TRBV5-1 with TRBJ1-2, with D possibly matching TRBD1 (5 bases). CDR1 SGHRS and CDR2 YFSETQ come from the germline V gene. The CDR3 length is 13 residues. The CDR3 DNA reads as TGCGCCAGCAGCTTGGGGGGGAACTATTGCTACACCTTC. Translated: CASSLGGNYCYTF.

The CDR3, as DNA: TGCGCCAGCAGCTTGGCCACGATCTCCTACGAGCAGTACTTC. Its protein product is CASSLATISYEQYF. The genes are TRBV5-1 and TRBJ2-7; D is undetermined. Germline V gives CDR1 SGHRS, CDR2 YFSETQ. The V and J ends lost 0 bases and 0 bases respectively, with 7 bases between them. This CDR3 is 14 amino acids long.